These 5 T cell receptor beta chains were sequenced from one sample in a study of T-cell reconstitution after alpha-beta-depleted transplantation in children. Preparation of the TCRbeta library involved a method that used unique molecular identifiers. TCRdb reprocessed the PCR reads via MiXCR and lists one record per CDR3 protein. The sample includes about 900,000 distinct CDR3 sequences, roughly 29% seen only once; the top ten take 25% to 35%. Sequencing used PBMCs, mostly from graft donor cells, obtained 360 days after TCRalphabeta/CD19-depleted stem cell transplant. All receptors derive from a boy under two years old who had a stem cell transplant for SCID, so the T cells may come from the graft donor.

The chain joins TRBV12-3 or TRBV12-4 to TRBJ2-3; perhaps TRBD1 as D (5 bases). This CDR3 is built from 15 residues. The germline V and J ends were trimmed by 5 bases and 0 bases, with 12 bases remaining between them. The CDR3 loop is CASSLRQISTDTQYF. As DNA, the CDR3 is TGTGCCAGCAGTCTTAGACAGATAAGCACAGATACGCAGTATTTT.

This clonotype has ten or more counts. This chain connects TRBV20-1 to TRBJ1-2; the D is unclear. With 3 bases removed from V and 2 bases from J, the gap between germline ends came to 7 bases. The CDR3 is made up of 12 amino acids. The germline CDR1 and CDR2 sequences are DFQATT and SNEGSKA (reference sequence). The CDR3 protein is CSASEGNYGYTF. The DNA for the CDR3 is TGCAGTGCTAGTGAGGGAAACTATGGCTACACCTTC.

This chain uses TRBV25-1 with TRBJ2-1; perhaps TRBD2 as D (6 bases). The CDR3 runs 17 residues. Germline V gives CDR1 MGHDK, CDR2 SYGVNS. V shed 2 bases and J shed 10 bases, with 24 bases lying between them. The DNA for the CDR3 is TGTGCCAGCAGTGAAAACATACGCGGGGCACCCCTGCGGGAGCAGTTCTTC. Its translation: CASSENIRGAPLREQFF. The whole variable domain, remainder taken from reference TRBV25-1 and TRBJ2-1, is EADIYQTPRYLVIGTGKKITLECSQTMGHDKMYWYQQDPGMELHLIHYSYGVNSTEKGDLSSESTVSRIRTEHFPLTLESARPSHTSQYLCASSENIRGAPLREQFFGPGTRLTVL.

This clonotype was seen only once. V gene TRBV12-3 or TRBV12-4 combines with J gene TRBJ2-3; 9 bases fit TRBD1. The CDR3 is 14 amino acids. Germline trimming cut 6 bases from V and 4 bases from J; bases unmatched to any gene: 5. The CDR3 sequence: CASREGQGSDTQYF. CDR3 DNA: TGTGCCAGCAGGGAGGGACAGGGATCAGATACGCAGTATTTT.

This clonotype occurred many times. The chain is built from TRBV5-1 and TRBJ2-3, with 10 bases aligning to TRBD2. V was pared by 2 bases and J by 6 bases, with 3 bases of the junction left unmatched. The CDR3 has 14 amino acids. The germline CDR1 and CDR2 sequences are SGHRS and YFSETQ. CDR3: CASSFGTSADTQYF. The CDR3 coding sequence is TGCGCCAGCAGCTTCGGGACTAGCGCTGATACGCAGTATTTT.